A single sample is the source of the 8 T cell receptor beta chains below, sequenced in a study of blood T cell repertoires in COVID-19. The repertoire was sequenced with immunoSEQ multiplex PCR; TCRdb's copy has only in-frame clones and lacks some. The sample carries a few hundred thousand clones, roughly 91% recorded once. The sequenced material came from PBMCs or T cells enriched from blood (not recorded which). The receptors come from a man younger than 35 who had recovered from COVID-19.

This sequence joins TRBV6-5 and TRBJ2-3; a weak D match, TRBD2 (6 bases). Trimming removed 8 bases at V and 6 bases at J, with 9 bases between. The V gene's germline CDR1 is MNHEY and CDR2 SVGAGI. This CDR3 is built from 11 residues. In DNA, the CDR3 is TGTGCCAGCCGACTAGGGGATACGCAGTATTTT. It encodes CASRLGDTQYF.

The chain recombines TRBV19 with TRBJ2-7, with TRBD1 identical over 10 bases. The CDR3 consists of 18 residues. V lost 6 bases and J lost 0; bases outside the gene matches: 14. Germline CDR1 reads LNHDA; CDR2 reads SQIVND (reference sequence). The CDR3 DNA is TGTGCCAGTAGGAATCCGGGACAGGGGAAAGTCGGCTCCTACGAGCAGTACTTC. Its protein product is CASRNPGQGKVGSYEQYF.

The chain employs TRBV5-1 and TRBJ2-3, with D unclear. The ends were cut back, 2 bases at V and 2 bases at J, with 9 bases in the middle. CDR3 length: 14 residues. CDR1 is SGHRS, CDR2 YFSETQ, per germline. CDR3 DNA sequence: TGCGCCAGCAGCTTACACCAGAACACAGATACGCAGTATTTT. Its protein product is CASSLHQNTDTQYF. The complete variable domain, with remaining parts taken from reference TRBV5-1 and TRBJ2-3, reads KAGVTQTPRYLIKTRGQQVTLSCSPISGHRSVSWYQQTPGQGLQFLFEYFSETQRNKGNFPGRFSGRQFSNSRSEMNVSTLELGDSALYLCASSLHQNTDTQYFGPGTRLTVL.

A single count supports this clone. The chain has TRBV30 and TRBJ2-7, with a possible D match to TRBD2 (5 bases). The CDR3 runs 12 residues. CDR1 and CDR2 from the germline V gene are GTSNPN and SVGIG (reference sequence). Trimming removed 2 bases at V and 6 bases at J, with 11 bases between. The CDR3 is CAWSSGLGEQYF. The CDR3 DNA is TGTGCCTGGAGTTCCGGACTTGGCGAGCAGTACTTC.

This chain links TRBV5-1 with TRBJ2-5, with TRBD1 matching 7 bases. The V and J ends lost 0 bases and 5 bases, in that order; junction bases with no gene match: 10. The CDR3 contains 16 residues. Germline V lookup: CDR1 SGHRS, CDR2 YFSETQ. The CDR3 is CASSLVAGGAEETQYF. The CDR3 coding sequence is TGCGCCAGCAGCTTGGTGGCAGGGGGTGCTGAGGAGACCCAGTACTTC.

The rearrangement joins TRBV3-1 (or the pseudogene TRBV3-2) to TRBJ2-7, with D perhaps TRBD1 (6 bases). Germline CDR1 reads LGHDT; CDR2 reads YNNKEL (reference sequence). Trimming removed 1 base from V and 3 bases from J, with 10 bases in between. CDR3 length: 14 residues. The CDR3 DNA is TGTGCCAGCAGCCAAGGACAGGTCCTCTACGAGCAGTACTTC. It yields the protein CASSQGQVLYEQYF.

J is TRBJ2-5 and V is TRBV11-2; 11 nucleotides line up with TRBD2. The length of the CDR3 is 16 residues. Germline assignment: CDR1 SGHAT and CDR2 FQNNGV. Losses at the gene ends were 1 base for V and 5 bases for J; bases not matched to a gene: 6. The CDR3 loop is CASSLGSGRGRETQYF. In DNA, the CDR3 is TGTGCCAGCAGCTTAGGTAGCGGGAGGGGTAGGGAGACCCAGTACTTC.

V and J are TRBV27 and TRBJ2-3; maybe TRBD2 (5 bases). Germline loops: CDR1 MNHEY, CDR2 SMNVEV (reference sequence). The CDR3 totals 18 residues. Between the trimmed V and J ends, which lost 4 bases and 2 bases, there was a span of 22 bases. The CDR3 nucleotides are TGTGCCAGCAGTTCCGCTGCCTTGGGGAGATGGGACACAGATACGCAGTATTTT. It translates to CASSSAALGRWDTDTQYF.